This T cell receptor (beta chain) was observed in a study of HIV-infected children after antiretroviral therapy interruption. Study-level background: Continuous-treatment samples came from weeks 0, 48 and 150.

Treatment in this sample: PENTA 11 planned treatment interruption arm or continuous ART arm. This clonotype came up a few times. Antigen unknown. The TCR library was built from RNA with a 3' RACE protocol and unique molecular identifiers. TCRdb fed the 3' RACE reads into MiXCR, producing one record per CDR3 protein. The table shows about 15,000 distinct CDR3 sequences, with about 3% occurring only once. The CDR3 runs 15 residues. Trimming removed 0 bases from V and 0 bases from J, with 7 bases in between. Germline V gives CDR1 MNHEY, CDR2 SVGAGI. The study, taken as a whole, reports: Shared-triplet CDR3 clusters increased after treatment interruption in three patients, significant only when one outlier was excluded.

V and J are TRBV6-5 and TRBJ2-3; D uncertain. The origin of this receptor is a pool of human donors with HIV. Sequences were derived from CD45RO+ CD8+ T cells from PBMCs, pooled from several time points, sampled from a donor given antiretroviral therapy, either interrupted or continuous. Subset: memory CD8+ CD45RO+ CD45RA- T cells. The CDR3 reads CASSYSKGSTDTQYF. The CDR3 coding sequence is TGTGCCAGCAGTTACTCGAAAGGAAGCACAGATACGCAGTATTTT.